This T cell receptor beta chain was observed in a study of vaccination effects on CD4 cells after COVID-19. Viral peptide pools were used in the ViraFEST assay to expand antigen-specific CD4+ T cells, and sequencing came afterward. When around 10 days of culture had elapsed, CD4+ T cells were isolated. The study found no prior SARS-CoV-2 infection in the vaccine recipients, who tested negative for nucleocapsid antibodies. IL-2 medium was substituted for half the medium on days 3 and 7. General study points: Late post-vaccination samples showed marked contraction of infection- and vaccine-induced clones. Within healthy vaccinees, only 1 of 255 vaccine-induced clones displayed cross-reactivity with common cold coronaviruses.

Assay used: immunoSEQ multiplex PCR; TCRdb lists only in-frame clones, some missing. Among about 73,000 clones listed, about four fifths were seen once. A word on this clone: Its antigen is unidentified.

CDR3 size: 17 residues. Germline V lookup: CDR1 SGHVS, CDR2 FQNEAQ. V was clipped by 6 bases and J by 3 bases, with 22 bases between them. This sequence was found in a human donor who received a COVID-19 vaccine. V usage is TRBV7-8 and J usage is TRBJ2-3, with D possibly matching TRBD2 (7 bases). Sequenced here: CD4+ T cells from PBMCs cultured with HCoV-NL63 spike peptides, sampled before COVID-19 vaccination. DNA of the CDR3: TGTGCCAGCAGATGGAAGGGGGGGATGGCAGTAACAGATACGCAGTATTTT. Amino acids: CASRWKGGMAVTDTQYF.